The 19 T cell receptor beta chains below were found in one sample sequenced in a study of T cell changes during pregnancy in multiple sclerosis. Using immunoSEQ multiplex PCR, the repertoire was profiled, and TCRdb retains in-frame clones only, with some absent. The table lists 60,000 or so clones, 70% to 90% of them singletons. This specimen consisted of peripheral blood, obtained in the first trimester of pregnancy. These receptors were taken from a female donor in good health, enrolled as a control in a pregnancy study.

This clone was counted between two and nine times. The rearrangement uses TRBV4-3 and TRBJ2-7, with TRBD1 as a possible D gene (5 bases). The CDR3 totals 15 residues. V lost 1 base, J lost 2 bases, and 12 bases lay in between. The germline CDR1 and CDR2 sequences are LGHNA and YSLEER. CDR3 DNA sequence: TGCGCCAGCAGCCAAGTGGGGCAGCCTACCTACGAGCAGTACTTC. This encodes CASSQVGQPTYEQYF.

The V and J genes are TRBV5-1 and TRBJ2-1; 7 bases line up with TRBD2. The ends lost 3 bases at V and 2 bases at J; junction bases unmatched: 8. CDR3 size: 16 residues. CDR1 and CDR2 from the germline V gene are SGHRS and YFSETQ. This chain's CDR3 is CASSSGGGITYNEQFF. In nucleotides, the CDR3 is TGCGCCAGCAGCTCTGGGGGAGGGATCACCTACAATGAGCAGTTCTTC.

CDR3 in amino acids: CASSEPPARGNQPQHF. For the CDR3, the DNA is TGTGCCAGCAGTGAACCACCGGCCCGGGGGAATCAGCCCCAGCATTTT. This chain links TRBV2 with TRBJ1-5; tentative D call: TRBD1 (5 bases). V lost 2 bases and J lost 4, with 15 bases in between. CDR1 and CDR2 from the germline V gene are SNHLY and FYNNEI. This CDR3 is 16 amino acids long.

This rearrangement joins TRBV11-2 to TRBJ2-7, with D hard to call. Deletions cut 5 bases from V and 4 bases from J, with 12 bases between. The CDR3 spans 13 residues. Per the germline V gene, CDR1 is SGHAT and CDR2 is FQNNGV. The CDR3 DNA follows: TGTGCCAGCAGCATTCATAGCTCGTACGAGCAGTACTTC. The encoded protein is CASSIHSSYEQYF.

The J gene is TRBJ2-4, the V gene TRBV4-2, with 7 nucleotides matching TRBD2. V was clipped by 5 bases and J by 3 bases; unmatched bases: 16. The germline CDR1 and CDR2 sequences are LGHNA and YNFKEQ. The CDR3 length is 18 residues. CDR3 bases: TGTGCCAGCAGCTCCCTACTCGAGCGGGGAGCGGTCAAAAACATTCAGTACTTC. Protein: CASSSLLERGAVKNIQYF.

The chain links TRBV2 to TRBJ1-1, with D unresolved. The CDR3 length is 13 residues. V was clipped by 9 bases and J by 4 bases, with 15 bases between them. CDR1 and CDR2 (germline): SNHLY, FYNNEI. CDR3 nucleotide sequence: TGTGCCAGTACCTATCACGGTGGCACTGAAGCTTTCTTT. Amino acids: CASTYHGGTEAFF.

CDR3 nucleotides: TGTGCCAGCAGCTCTCCGACAGGGACCAACTATGGCTACACCTTC. This gives the protein CASSSPTGTNYGYTF. The chain couples TRBV5-5 to TRBJ1-2, with 7 bases aligning to TRBD1. Per the germline V gene, CDR1 is SGHKS and CDR2 is YYEKEE (reference sequence). CDR3 length equals 15 residues. V was pared by 3 bases and J by 2 bases, with 7 bases of the junction left unmatched.

Comments on this clone: A junction boundary mismatches the germline segment, possibly from a read error. The CDR3 bases are TGTGCCAGCAGTTCCCCGGGACAGGGAATGAACACTGGAGCTTTCTTT. Encoded protein: CASSSPGQGMNTGAFF. V gene TRBV5-6 combines with J gene TRBJ1-1, with 9 bases that match TRBD1. The germline V gene encodes CDR1 SGHDT and CDR2 YYEEEE. This CDR3 region has 16 residues.

The chain is built from TRBV7-6 and TRBJ2-5; tentative D call: TRBD2 (7 bases). V lost 2 bases, J lost 2 bases, and 12 bases lay in between. The CDR3 totals 15 residues. Germline V gives CDR1 SGHVS, CDR2 FNYEAQ. CDR3 sequence (DNA): TGTGCCAGCAGCTTAATGGCGGGGGCTCAAGAGACCCAGTACTTC. It encodes CASSLMAGAQETQYF.

The chain uses TRBV30 and TRBJ1-1; tentatively, D is TRBD1 (5 bases). CDR1 GTSNPN and CDR2 SVGIG come from the germline V gene (reference sequence). This CDR3 region has 12 residues. Trimming removed 5 bases at V and 1 base at J, with 8 bases between. CDR3 in amino acids: CAWGRGNTEAFF. DNA for the CDR3: TGTGCCTGGGGAAGGGGGAACACTGAAGCTTTCTTT.

This rearrangement joins TRBV9 to TRBJ2-1, with 8 bases matching TRBD2. V dropped 4 bases and J dropped 9; count of bases not matched to a gene: 12. The germline CDR1 and CDR2 sequences are SGDLS and YYNGEE. This CDR3 is built from 15 residues. CDR3: CASSPTLTGTSEQFF. CDR3 bases: TGTGCCAGCAGCCCCACTCTGACTGGGACTAGTGAGCAGTTCTTC. The complete variable domain, with remaining parts taken from reference TRBV9 and TRBJ2-1, reads DSGVTQTPKHLITATGQRVTLRCSPRSGDLSVYWYQQSLDQGLQFLIQYYNGEERAKGNILERFSAQQFPDLHSELNLSSLELGDSALYFCASSPTLTGTSEQFFGPGTRLTVL.

The genes are TRBV27 and TRBJ1-1, with 9 bases matching TRBD1. Germline values: CDR1 MNHEY, CDR2 SMNVEV (reference sequence). Trimming removed 1 base from V and 0 bases from J; junction bases left unmatched: 3. This CDR3 is built from 16 residues. CDR3 nucleotides: TGTGCCAGCAGTTTATTTGGGACAGGGATGAACACTGAAGCTTTCTTT. It codes for CASSLFGTGMNTEAFF.

This clone showed up just once. The chain joins TRBV5-1 to TRBJ2-1; 7 positions match TRBD1. V lost 4 bases, J lost 6 bases, and 7 bases stayed unmatched. CDR1 SGHRS and CDR2 YFSETQ come from the germline V gene. The CDR3 extends over 14 amino acids. The CDR3 loop is CASSPGQWGNEQFF. CDR3 nucleotide sequence: TGCGCCAGCAGCCCGGGACAGTGGGGCAATGAGCAGTTCTTC.

V and J are TRBV19 and TRBJ1-2; no firm D call. V was cut by 1 base and J by 2 bases, with 8 bases left in between. CDR1 is LNHDA and CDR2 is SQIVND in the germline V gene (reference sequence). This CDR3 region has 14 residues. The DNA of the CDR3 is TGTGCCAGTAGTATAGGGAGGATGAACTATGGCTACACCTTC. Protein sequence: CASSIGRMNYGYTF. The entire variable domain, with the rest obtained from reference TRBV19 and TRBJ1-2, is as follows: DGGITQSPKYLFRKEGQNVTLSCEQNLNHDAMYWYRQDPGQGLRLIYYSQIVNDFQKGDIAEGYSVSREKKESFPLTVTSAQKNPTAFYLCASSIGRMNYGYTFGSGTRLTVV.

This clone showed up just a few times. The chain links TRBV30 to TRBJ1-1; D unclear. Trimming shortened V by 2 bases and J by 11 bases, and 12 bases separated the two germline ends. The V gene's germline CDR1 is GTSNPN and CDR2 SVGIG (reference sequence). The CDR3 consists of 11 residues. The CDR3 here is CAWSSGLGAFF. CDR3 in DNA: TGTGCCTGGAGTTCCGGCCTCGGGGCTTTCTTT.

The chain combines TRBV19 with TRBJ1-5; D not resolved. This CDR3 has 19 residues. Trimming removed 0 bases from V and 0 bases from J, with 18 bases in between. Germline loops: CDR1 LNHDA, CDR2 SQIVND (reference sequence). CDR3 sequence reads: CASSIDVLLQSYSNQPQHF. CDR3 nucleotide sequence: TGTGCCAGTAGTATAGACGTCCTGCTCCAGTCTTATAGCAATCAGCCCCAGCATTTT.

The chain joins TRBV5-1 to TRBJ2-7; D is uncertain. This CDR3 has 13 amino acids. CDR1 SGHRS and CDR2 YFSETQ come from the germline V gene. V was clipped by 2 bases and J by 4 bases, with 10 bases between them. The CDR3 here is CASSLELLYEQYF. Written as DNA, the CDR3 is TGCGCCAGCAGCTTAGAGCTTCTATACGAGCAGTACTTC.

There are a few counts of this clone. Because the CDR3 is missing its conserved closing phenylalanine or tryptophan, this is likely a read error. No DNA is shown, since the ends of the CDR3 on it are uncertain; the CDR3 is the one TCRdb lists. The CDR3 sequence: CASSQLDRAGFL. This chain links TRBV14 with TRBJ1-1. Per germline, CDR1 SGHDN and CDR2 FVKESK. The CDR3 length equals 12 residues, ends included.

The chain employs TRBV6-5 and TRBJ1-2, with 8 bases matching TRBD1. Germline values: CDR1 MNHEY, CDR2 SVGAGI. V gave up 5 bases and J gave up 4 bases; unmatched junction bases: 6. This CDR3 contains 14 residues. The DNA of the CDR3 is TGTGCCAGCAGTCGGGGGGACAGGATCTATGGCTACACCTTC. It codes for CASSRGDRIYGYTF.